This paragraph covers one T cell receptor (beta chain) sequence. The antigen remains unidentified. These data originate in a study of shared clonotypes between healthy human individuals. Study-wide points: When naive CD4 clonotypes were compared across a few donors, 4% to 5.5% were shared. Blood was the sole source, and tissue repertoires probably differ.

The CDR3 sequence is 16 residues long. Trimming at V came to 6 bases and at J to 9 bases, leaving 14 bases not matched to a gene. Germline values: CDR1 MDHEN, CDR2 SYDVKM. It was roughly 210 ng DNA, around 33,000 T cell genomes, that sorted-subset replicate PCRs used. Assay used: immunoSEQ multiplex PCR; TCRdb lists only in-frame clones, some missing. The profile shows nearly 750,000 clones, just under 75% of them singletons. The clonotype comes from a young woman in good health. Sequencing used memory CD4+ T cells sorted from blood. Noted subset: CD45RA-negative fraction. The chain carries TRBV28 and TRBJ2-1; TRBD2 agrees at 10 bases. This CDR3 is CASRKSGASGSREQFF. In DNA form, the CDR3 reads TGTGCCAGCAGGAAATCCGGGGCTAGCGGGAGTCGTGAGCAGTTCTTC.